The rows below give T cell receptor beta chains drawn from one sample of a study of blood T cell repertoires in COVID-19. Measured with immunoSEQ multiplex PCR; TCRdb has only the in-frame clones, and not every one. The sample consists of about 59,000 clones, 75% to 95% of them appearing once. Sequencing was carried out using peripheral blood. Source of these receptors: an elderly man with acute or convalescent COVID-19. CDR3s include the opening cysteine and the closing phenylalanine or tryptophan. Fields, in order: clone size, D gene, J gene, V gene, CDR3 DNA, CDR3 protein. D genes are given only for firm matches. Only part of the rows carry a size: once, few, many, or a class if the clone is expanded.

.,.,TRBJ2-1,TRBV29-1,TGCAGCGGAGACACCTCCTACAATGAGCAGTTCTTC,CSGDTSYNEQFF
.,.,TRBJ2-2,TRBV2,TGTGCCAGCAGTACCCAGACCGGGGAGCTGTTTTTT,CASSTQTGELFF
.,.,TRBJ1-6,TRBV28,TGTGCCAGCAGTTTCCGTCCGGAGTATAATTCACCCCTCCACTTT,CASSFRPEYNSPLHF
.,.,TRBJ2-5,TRBV7-2,TGTGCCAGCAGCTCTTCCTACCCCCGGGAGACCCAGTACTTC,CASSSSYPRETQYF
.,TRBD1,TRBJ1-1,TRBV10-3,TGTGCCATCAGTGGAGACAGGGCTGAGAGGAAAGCTTTCTTT,CAISGDRAERKAFF
.,.,TRBJ2-3,TRBV13,TGTGCCAGCAGCTTAGAGTCCGGGGCGGGGGCTACAGATACGCAGTATTTT,CASSLESGAGATDTQYF
.,.,TRBJ2-6,TRBV11-2,TGTGCCAGCAGCTTAGCACAGGGCCCCCTCCTGACTTTC,CASSLAQGPLLTF
.,.,TRBJ2-5,TRBV27,TGTGCCAGCAGTTCAGGGTGGGGGACCCAGTACTTC,CASSSGWGTQYF
.,TRBD1,TRBJ2-1,TRBV29-1,TGCAGCGTTGTACCCCTTCCCGGACAGGGGGGCCTTTACAATGAGCAGTTCTTC,CSVVPLPGQGGLYNEQFF
.,.,TRBJ1-2,TRBV6-5,TGTGCCAGCAGTTACGGTTCCGACGGGAGCTATGGCTACACCTTC,CASSYGSDGSYGYTF
few,.,TRBJ2-4,TRBV24-1,TGTGCCACCAGTGATTTGGGGGGCGGCGACATTCAGTACTTC,CATSDLGGGDIQYF
.,TRBD1,TRBJ2-2,TRBV29-1,TGCAGCGTCGGGGCACCGGACAGGGCTAACACCGGGGAGCTGTTTTTT,CSVGAPDRANTGELFF
.,.,TRBJ1-5,TRBV3-1/TRBV3-2,TGTGCCAGCAGCCAAGATACCAGAAATCAGCCCCAGCATTTT,CASSQDTRNQPQHF
once,.,TRBJ1-3,TRBV10-3,TGTGCCATCAGCTCAGGGTCCTCGGTAGGAAACACCATATATTTT,CAISSGSSVGNTIYF
.,.,TRBJ1-1,TRBV27,TGTGCCACCAGGACTTCGGGACTCCCGAACACTGAAGCTTTCTTT,CATRTSGLPNTEAFF
.,TRBD2,TRBJ2-7,TRBV5-5,TGTGCCAGCAGCCCCCTGGTAGCGGGGGCCTCCTACGAGCAGTACTTC,CASSPLVAGASYEQYF
.,.,TRBJ2-2,TRBV6-6,TGTGCCAGCAGTGCACCCCCGACAGTTAACACCGGGGAGCTGTTTTTT,CASSAPPTVNTGELFF
.,.,TRBJ2-7,TRBV11-2,TGTGCCAGCAGCTCAACCTACGAGCAGTACTTC,CASSSTYEQYF
.,.,TRBJ1-2,TRBV5-1,TGCGCCAGCAGCGGCTCTAACTATGGCTACACCTTC,CASSGSNYGYTF
.,TRBD1,TRBJ1-6,TRBV3-1/TRBV3-2,TGTGCCAGCAGCGGGGGACAGGGTAATTCACCCCTCCACTTT,CASSGGQGNSPLHF
once,TRBD1,TRBJ1-1,TRBV5-4,TGTGCCAGCAGCTTACAGGGGGCCGGGGCTGAAGCTTTCTTT,CASSLQGAGAEAFF
.,.,TRBJ2-5,TRBV11-2,TGTGCCAGCAGCTTAGCCGTAGCGGAAGAGACCCAGTACTTC,CASSLAVAEETQYF
.,TRBD2,TRBJ2-5,TRBV5-1,TGCGCCAGCAGCCCCCGGACTAGCGGGCCGCAAGAGACCCAGTACTTC,CASSPRTSGPQETQYF
.,TRBD2,TRBJ2-3,TRBV15,TGTGCCACCACTAGCGGGGGGCCTGGAGATACGCAGTATTTT,CATTSGGPGDTQYF
.,TRBD1,TRBJ2-2,TRBV2,TGTGCCAGCAGTCGGGACAGGGGGGCCGGGGAGCTGTTTTTT,CASSRDRGAGELFF
.,TRBD1,TRBJ2-5,TRBV6-5,TGTGCCAGCAGTTACTCCAGGGGGCGGTCAGAGACCCAGTACTTC,CASSYSRGRSETQYF
.,.,TRBJ2-7,TRBV7-9,TGTGCCAGCAGCAGGCAGGGTGGGGCATCCTCCTCCTACGAGCAGTACTTC,CASSRQGGASSSYEQYF
.,TRBD1,TRBJ1-1,TRBV5-1,TGCGCCAGCACCAAGGGACAGACCATGAACACTGAAGCTTTCTTT,CASTKGQTMNTEAFF
.,TRBD2,TRBJ2-3,TRBV24-1,TGTGCCACCAGTGAACTCGCCTCGGGACTAGCTGGGACAGATACGCAGTATTTT,CATSELASGLAGTDTQYF